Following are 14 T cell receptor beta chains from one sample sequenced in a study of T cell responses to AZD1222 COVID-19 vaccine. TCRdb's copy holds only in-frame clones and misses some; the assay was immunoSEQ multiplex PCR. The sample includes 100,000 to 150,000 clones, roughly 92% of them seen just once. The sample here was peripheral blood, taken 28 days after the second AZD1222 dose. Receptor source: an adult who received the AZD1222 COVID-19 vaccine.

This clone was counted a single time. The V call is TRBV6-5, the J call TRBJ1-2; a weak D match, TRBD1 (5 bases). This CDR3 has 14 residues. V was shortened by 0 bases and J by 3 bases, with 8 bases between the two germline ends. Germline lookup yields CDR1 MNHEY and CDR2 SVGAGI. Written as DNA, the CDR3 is TGTGCCAGCAGTTACTCGGGGGGGGACTATGGCTACACCTTC. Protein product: CASSYSGGDYGYTF.

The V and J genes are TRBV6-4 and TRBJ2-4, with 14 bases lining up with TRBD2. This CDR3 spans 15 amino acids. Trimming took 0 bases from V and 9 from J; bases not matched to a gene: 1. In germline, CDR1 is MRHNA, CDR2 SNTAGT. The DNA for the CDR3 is TGTGCCAGCAGTGACTCGACTAGCGGGAGGGGCATTCAGTACTTC. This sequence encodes CASSDSTSGRGIQYF.

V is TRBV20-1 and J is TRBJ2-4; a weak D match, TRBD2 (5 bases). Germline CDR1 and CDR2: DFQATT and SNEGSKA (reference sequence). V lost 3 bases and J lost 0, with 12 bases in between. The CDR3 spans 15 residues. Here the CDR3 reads CSASNRLLAKNIQYF. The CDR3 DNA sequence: TGCAGTGCTAGTAACAGACTACTAGCCAAAAACATTCAGTACTTC.

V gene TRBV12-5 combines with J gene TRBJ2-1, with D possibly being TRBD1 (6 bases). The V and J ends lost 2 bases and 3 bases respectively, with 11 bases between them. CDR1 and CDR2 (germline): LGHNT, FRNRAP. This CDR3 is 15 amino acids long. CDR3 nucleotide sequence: TGTGCTAGTGGTTTGTCACAGGGATTCTACAATGAGCAGTTCTTC. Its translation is CASGLSQGFYNEQFF.

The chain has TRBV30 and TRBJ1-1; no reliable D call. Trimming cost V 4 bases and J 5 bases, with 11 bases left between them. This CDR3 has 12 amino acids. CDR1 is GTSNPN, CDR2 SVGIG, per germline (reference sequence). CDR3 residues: CAWTHRLTEAFF. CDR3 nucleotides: TGTGCCTGGACCCACCGGTTGACTGAAGCTTTCTTT. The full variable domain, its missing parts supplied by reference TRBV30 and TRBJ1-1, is SQTIHQWPATLVQPVGSPLSLECTVEGTSNPNLYWYRQAAGRGLQLLFYSVGIGQISSEVPQNLSASRPQDRQFILSSKKLLLSDSGFYLCAWTHRLTEAFFGQGTRLTVV.

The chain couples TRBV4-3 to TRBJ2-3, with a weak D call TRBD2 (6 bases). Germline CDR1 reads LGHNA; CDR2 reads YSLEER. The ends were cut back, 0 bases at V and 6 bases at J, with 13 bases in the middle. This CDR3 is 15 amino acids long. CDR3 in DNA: TGCGCCAGCAGCCAAGAAGGACGGGACTTGGATACGCAGTATTTT. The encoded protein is CASSQEGRDLDTQYF.

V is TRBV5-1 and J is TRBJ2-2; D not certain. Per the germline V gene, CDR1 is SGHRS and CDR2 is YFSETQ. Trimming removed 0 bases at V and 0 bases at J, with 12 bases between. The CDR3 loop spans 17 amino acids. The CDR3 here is CASSLDGRSTNTGELFF. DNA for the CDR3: TGCGCCAGCAGCTTGGACGGCAGGTCTACGAACACCGGGGAGCTGTTTTTT.

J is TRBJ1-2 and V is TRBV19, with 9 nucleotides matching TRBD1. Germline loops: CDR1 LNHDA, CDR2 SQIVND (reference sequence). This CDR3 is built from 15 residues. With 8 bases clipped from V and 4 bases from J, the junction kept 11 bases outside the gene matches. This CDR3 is CASHPRDRASYGYTF. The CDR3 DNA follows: TGTGCCAGTCACCCCCGGGACAGGGCCTCCTATGGCTACACCTTC.

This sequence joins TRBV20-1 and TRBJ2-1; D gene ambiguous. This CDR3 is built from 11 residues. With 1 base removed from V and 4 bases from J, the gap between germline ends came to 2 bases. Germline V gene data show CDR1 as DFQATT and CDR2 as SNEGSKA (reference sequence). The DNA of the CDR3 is TGCAGTGCTAGAGGATACAATGAGCAGTTCTTC. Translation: CSARGYNEQFF.

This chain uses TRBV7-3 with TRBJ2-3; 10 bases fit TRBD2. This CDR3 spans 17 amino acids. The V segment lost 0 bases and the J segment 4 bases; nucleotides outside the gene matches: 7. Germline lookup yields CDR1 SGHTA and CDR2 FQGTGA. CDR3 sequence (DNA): TGTGCCAGCAGCTTAACGGCGCCAGCGGGAGGGCCAGATACGCAGTATTTT. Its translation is CASSLTAPAGGPDTQYF.

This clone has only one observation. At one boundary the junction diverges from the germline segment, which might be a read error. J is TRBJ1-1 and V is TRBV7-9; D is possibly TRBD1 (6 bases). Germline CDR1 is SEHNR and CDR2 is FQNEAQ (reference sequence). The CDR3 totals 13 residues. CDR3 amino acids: CAGSTQGQTEAFF. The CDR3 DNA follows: TGTGCCGGCAGCACCCAGGGGCAAACTGAAGCTTTCTTT.

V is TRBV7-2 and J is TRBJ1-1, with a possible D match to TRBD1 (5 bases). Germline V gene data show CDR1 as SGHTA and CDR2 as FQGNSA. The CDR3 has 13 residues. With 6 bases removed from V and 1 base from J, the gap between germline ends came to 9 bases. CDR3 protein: CASRGRANTEAFF. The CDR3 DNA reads TGTGCCAGCAGAGGCAGGGCGAACACTGAAGCTTTCTTT.

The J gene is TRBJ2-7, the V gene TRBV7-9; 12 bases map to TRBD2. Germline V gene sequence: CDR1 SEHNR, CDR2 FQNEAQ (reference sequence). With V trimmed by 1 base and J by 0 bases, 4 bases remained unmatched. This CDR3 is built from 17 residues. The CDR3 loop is CASSLVLAGGGSYEQYF. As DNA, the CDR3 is TGTGCCAGCAGCTTAGTTCTAGCGGGAGGGGGCTCCTACGAGCAGTACTTC.

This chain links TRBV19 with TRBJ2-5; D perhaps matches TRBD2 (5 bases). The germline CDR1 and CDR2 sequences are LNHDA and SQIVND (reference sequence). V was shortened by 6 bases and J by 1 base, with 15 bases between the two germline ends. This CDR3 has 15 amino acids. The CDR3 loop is CASSGWGDRQETQYF. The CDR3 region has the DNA TGTGCCAGTAGCGGGTGGGGAGACCGCCAAGAGACCCAGTACTTC.